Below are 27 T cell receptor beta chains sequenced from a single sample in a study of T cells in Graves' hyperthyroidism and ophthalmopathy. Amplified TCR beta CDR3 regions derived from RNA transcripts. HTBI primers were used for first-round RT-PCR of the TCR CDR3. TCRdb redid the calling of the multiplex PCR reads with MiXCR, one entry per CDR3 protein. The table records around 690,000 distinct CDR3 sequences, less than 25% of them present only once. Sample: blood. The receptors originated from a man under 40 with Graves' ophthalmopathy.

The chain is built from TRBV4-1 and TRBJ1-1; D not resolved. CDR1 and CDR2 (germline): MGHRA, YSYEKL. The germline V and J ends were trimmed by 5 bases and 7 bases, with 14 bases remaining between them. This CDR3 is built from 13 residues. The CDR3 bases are TGCGCCAGCAGCAGGTCCCCCACGATTGAAGCTTTCTTT. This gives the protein CASSRSPTIEAFF.

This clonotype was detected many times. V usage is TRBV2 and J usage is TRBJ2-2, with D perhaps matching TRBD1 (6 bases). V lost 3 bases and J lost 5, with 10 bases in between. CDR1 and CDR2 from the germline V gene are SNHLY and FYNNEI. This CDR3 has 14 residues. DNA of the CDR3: TGTGCCAGCAGTGACAGGGGTCGTACCGGGGAGCTGTTTTTT. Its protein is CASSDRGRTGELFF.

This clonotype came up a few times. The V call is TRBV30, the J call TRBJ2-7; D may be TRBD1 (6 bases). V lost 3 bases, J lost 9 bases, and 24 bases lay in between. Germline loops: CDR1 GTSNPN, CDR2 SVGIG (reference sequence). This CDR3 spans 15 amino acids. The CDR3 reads CAWRPATGSYEGQYF. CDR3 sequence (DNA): TGTGCCTGGAGACCCGCGACAGGATCATACGAAGGGCAGTACTTC.

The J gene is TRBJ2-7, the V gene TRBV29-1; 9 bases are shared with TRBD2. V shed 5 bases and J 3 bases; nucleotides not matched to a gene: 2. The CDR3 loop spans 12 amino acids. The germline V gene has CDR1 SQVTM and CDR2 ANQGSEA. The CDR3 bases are TGCAGCGTTTCTAGCGGGAACTACGAGCAGTACTTC. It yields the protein CSVSSGNYEQYF.

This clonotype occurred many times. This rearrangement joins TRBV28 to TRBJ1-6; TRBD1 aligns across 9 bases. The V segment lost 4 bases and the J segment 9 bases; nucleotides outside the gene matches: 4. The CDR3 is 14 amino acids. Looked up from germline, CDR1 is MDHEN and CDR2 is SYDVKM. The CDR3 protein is CASSYGTGSSPLHF. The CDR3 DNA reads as TGTGCCAGCAGTTACGGGACAGGGAGTTCACCCCTCCACTTT. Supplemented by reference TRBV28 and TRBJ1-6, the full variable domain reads DVKVTQSSRYLVKRTGEKVFLECVQDMDHENMFWYRQDPGLGLRLIYFSYDVKMKEKGDIPEGYSVSREKKERFSLILESASTNQTSMYLCASSYGTGSSPLHFGNGTRLTVT.

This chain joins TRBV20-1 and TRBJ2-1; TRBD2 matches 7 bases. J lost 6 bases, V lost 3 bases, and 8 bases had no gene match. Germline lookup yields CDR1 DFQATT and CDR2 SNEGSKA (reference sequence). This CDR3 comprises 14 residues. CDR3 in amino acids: CSASRGGSTNEQFF. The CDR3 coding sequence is TGCAGTGCTAGTCGGGGCGGGAGTACCAATGAGCAGTTCTTC.

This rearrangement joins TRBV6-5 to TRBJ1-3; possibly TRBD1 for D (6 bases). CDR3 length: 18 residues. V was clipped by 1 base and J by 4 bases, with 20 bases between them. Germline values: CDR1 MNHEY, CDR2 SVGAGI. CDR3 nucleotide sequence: TGTGCCAGCAGTTACTATGCGGGGGCCGGGACCCCAGGAAACACCATATATTTT. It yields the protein CASSYYAGAGTPGNTIYF.

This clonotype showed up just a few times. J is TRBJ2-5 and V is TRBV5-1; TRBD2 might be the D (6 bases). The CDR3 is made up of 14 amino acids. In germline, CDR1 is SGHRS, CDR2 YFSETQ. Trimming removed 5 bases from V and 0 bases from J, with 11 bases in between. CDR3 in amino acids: CASSRRAHQETQYF. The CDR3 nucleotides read TGCGCCAGCAGTAGGAGGGCTCACCAAGAGACCCAGTACTTC.

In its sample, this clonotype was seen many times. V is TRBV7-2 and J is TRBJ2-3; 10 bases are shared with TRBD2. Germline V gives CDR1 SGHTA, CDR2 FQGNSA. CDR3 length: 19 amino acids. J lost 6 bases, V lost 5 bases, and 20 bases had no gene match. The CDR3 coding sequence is TGTGCCAGCAGCCCAGGGGGGCTAGCGGGAGAACAGGCCCTGGATACGCAGTATTTT. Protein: CASSPGGLAGEQALDTQYF.

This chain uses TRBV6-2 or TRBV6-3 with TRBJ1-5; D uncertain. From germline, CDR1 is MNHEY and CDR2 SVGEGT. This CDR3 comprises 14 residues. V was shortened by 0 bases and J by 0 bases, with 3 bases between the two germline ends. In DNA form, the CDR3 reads TGTGCCAGCAGTTACTCACATAGCAATCAGCCCCAGCATTTT. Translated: CASSYSHSNQPQHF.

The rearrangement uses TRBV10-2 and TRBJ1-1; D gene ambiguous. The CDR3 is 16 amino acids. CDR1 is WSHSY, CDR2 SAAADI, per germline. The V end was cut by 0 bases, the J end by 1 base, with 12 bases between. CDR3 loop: CASSESIGPPNTEAFF. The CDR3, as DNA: TGCGCCAGCAGTGAGTCGATAGGTCCCCCGAACACTGAAGCTTTCTTT.

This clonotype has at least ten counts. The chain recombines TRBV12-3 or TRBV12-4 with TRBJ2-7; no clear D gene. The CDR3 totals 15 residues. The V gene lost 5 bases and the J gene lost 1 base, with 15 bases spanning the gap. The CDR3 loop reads CASSRLKWGSYEQYF. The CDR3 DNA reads TGTGCCAGCAGTCGCTTGAAGTGGGGTTCCTACGAGCAGTACTTC.

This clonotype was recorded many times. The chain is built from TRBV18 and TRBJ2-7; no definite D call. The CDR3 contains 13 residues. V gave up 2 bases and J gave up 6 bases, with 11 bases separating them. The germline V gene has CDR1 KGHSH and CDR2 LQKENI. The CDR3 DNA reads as TGTGCCAGCTCACCAGGGGAAGCGTCCGAGCAGTACTTC. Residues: CASSPGEASEQYF.

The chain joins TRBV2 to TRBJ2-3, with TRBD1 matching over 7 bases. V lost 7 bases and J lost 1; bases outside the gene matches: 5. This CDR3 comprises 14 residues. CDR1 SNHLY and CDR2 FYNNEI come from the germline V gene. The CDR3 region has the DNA TGTGCCAGCAAGGGACAGCTTGGCACAGATACGCAGTATTTT. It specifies CASKGQLGTDTQYF.

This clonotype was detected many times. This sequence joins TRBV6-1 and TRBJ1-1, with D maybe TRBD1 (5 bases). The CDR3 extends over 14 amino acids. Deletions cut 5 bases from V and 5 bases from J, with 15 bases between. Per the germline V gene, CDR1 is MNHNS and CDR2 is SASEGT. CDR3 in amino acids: CASSPTQGRTEAFF. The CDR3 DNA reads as TGTGCCAGCAGTCCCACCCAGGGTCGAACTGAAGCTTTCTTT.

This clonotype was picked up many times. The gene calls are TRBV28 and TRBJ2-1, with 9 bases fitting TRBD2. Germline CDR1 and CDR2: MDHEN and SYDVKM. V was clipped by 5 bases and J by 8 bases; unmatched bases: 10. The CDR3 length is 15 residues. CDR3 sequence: CASSPTSGGEDEQFF. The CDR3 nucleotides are TGTGCCAGCAGTCCGACTAGCGGAGGAGAGGATGAGCAGTTCTTC.

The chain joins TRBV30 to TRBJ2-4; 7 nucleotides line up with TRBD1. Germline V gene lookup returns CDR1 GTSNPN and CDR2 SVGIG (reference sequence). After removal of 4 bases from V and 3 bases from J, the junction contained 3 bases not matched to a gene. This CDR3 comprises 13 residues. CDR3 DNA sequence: TGTGCCTGGAACCGGGACAGCAAAAACATTCAGTACTTC. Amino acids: CAWNRDSKNIQYF.

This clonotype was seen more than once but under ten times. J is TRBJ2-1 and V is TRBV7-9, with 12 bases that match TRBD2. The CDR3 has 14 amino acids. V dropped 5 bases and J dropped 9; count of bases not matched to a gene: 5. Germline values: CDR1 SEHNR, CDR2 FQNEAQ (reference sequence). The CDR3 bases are TGTGCCAGCAGCCCGCAGGGACTAGCGGGTGAGCAGTTCTTC. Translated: CASSPQGLAGEQFF. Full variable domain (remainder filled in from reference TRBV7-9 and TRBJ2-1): DTGVSQNPRHKITKRGQNVTFRCDPISEHNRLYWYRQTLGQGPEFLTYFQNEAQLEKSRLLSDRFSAERPKGSFSTLEIQRTEQGDSAMYLCASSPQGLAGEQFFGPGTRLTVL.

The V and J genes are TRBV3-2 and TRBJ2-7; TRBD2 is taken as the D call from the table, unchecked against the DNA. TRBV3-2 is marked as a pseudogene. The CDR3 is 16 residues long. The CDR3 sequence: CASSHGLAGGPNEQYF. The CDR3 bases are TGTGCCAGCAGCCACGGACTAGCGGGAGGGCCTAACGAGCAGTACTTC.

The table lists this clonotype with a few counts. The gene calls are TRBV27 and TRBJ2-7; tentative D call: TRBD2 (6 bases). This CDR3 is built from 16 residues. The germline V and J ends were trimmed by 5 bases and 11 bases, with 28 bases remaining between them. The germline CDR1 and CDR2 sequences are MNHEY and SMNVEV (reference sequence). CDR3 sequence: CASSPSRLARSYAEYF. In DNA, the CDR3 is TGTGCCAGCAGTCCCTCCCGTCTAGCGAGATCGTACGCGGAGTACTTC.

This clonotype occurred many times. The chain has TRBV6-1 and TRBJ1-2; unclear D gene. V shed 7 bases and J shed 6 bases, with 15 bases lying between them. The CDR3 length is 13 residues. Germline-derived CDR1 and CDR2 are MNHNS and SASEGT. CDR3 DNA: TGTGCCAGCATCGAGGGTAGAGGGAATGGCTACACCTTC. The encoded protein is CASIEGRGNGYTF.

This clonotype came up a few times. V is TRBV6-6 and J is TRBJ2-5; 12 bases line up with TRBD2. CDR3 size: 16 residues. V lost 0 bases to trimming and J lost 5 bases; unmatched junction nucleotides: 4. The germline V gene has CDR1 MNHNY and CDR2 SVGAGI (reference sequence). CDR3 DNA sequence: TGTGCCAGCAGTTACTCGGCTAGCGGGAGGGGTGAGACCCAGTACTTC. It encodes CASSYSASGRGETQYF.

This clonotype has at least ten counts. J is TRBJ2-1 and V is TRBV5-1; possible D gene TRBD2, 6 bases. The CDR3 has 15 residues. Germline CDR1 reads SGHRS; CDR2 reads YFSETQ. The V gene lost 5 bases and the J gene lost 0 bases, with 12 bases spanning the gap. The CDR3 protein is CASSLAPSSYNEQFF. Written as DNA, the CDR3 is TGCGCCAGCAGTCTAGCGCCCAGCTCCTACAATGAGCAGTTCTTC. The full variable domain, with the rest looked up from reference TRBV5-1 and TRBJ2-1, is KAGVTQTPRYLIKTRGQQVTLSCSPISGHRSVSWYQQTPGQGLQFLFEYFSETQRNKGNFPGRFSGRQFSNSRSEMNVSTLELGDSALYLCASSLAPSSYNEQFFGPGTRLTVL.

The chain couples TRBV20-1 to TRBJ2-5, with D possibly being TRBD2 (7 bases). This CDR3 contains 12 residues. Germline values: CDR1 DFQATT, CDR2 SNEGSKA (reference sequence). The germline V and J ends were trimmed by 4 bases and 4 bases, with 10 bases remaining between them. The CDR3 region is CSATGEGETQYF. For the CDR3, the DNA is TGCAGTGCTACAGGGGAGGGAGAGACCCAGTACTTC.

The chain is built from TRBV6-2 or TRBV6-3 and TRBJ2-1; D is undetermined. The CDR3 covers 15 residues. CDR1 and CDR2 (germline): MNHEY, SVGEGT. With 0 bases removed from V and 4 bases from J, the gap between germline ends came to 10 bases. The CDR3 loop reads CASSYSSSSYNEQFF. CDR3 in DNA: TGTGCCAGCAGTTACTCGAGTAGCTCTTACAATGAGCAGTTCTTC.

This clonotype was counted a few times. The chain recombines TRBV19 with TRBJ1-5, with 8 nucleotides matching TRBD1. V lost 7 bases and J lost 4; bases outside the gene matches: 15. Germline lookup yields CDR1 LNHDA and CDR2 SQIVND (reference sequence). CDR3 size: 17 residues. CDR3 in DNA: TGTGCCAGTACCACGGGTTCCGGGACAGGCCCTAATCAGCCCCAGCATTTT. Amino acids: CASTTGSGTGPNQPQHF. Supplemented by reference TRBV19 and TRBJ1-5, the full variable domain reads DGGITQSPKYLFRKEGQNVTLSCEQNLNHDAMYWYRQDPGQGLRLIYYSQIVNDFQKGDIAEGYSVSREKKESFPLTVTSAQKNPTAFYLCASTTGSGTGPNQPQHFGDGTRLSIL.

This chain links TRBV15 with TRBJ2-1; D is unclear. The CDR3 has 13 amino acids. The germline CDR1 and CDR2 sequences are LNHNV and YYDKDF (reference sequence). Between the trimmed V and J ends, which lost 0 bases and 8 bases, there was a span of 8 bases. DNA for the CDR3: TGTGCCACCAGCAGAGATTTGGTATATGAGCAGTTCTTC. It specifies CATSRDLVYEQFF.